Sequencing of this T cell receptor (beta chain) was carried out in a study of shared clonotypes between healthy human individuals. Study-level findings and limits: Sequencing depth was expected to affect clonotype sharing among donors.

Method: immunoSEQ multiplex PCR; TCRdb's copy keeps in-frame clones and lacks some. The sample consists of 2,500,000 or so clones, roughly 93% of them appearing once. Trimming took 5 bases from V and 5 from J; bases not matched to a gene: 8. The CDR3 loop spans 14 amino acids. Germline V gene data show CDR1 as GTSNPN and CDR2 as SVGIG (reference sequence). Concerning this clone: Its antigen is unidentified.

The receptor was derived from a man aged 18 to 35 in good health. Some clones in this sample may be carry-over from other donors' samples. The sample comprised naive CD4+ T cells from PBMCs. Regarding subset: CD45RA+ positively selected. The chain has TRBV30 and TRBJ2-5; 10 bases match TRBD2. CDR3 coding DNA: TGTGCCTGGTGCCCCGGGACTAGCGCCGAGACCCAGTACTTC. Translating gives CAWCPGTSAETQYF.